The source of this T cell receptor (beta chain) is a study of blood T cells in healthy people across ages. Of note for this clonotype: As yet, its antigen is unknown.

Regarding the study as a whole: Diversity was higher, and naive CD4+ cells more numerous, in long-lived donors than in aged donors. Expanded clonotype changes were possibly confounded by unknown donor CMV status. Per million T cells, TCR beta diversity dropped roughly linearly as age increased.

The second PCR ran about 6 to 12 cycles with a sample-barcoded 5' primer and J-beta primers. TCRdb fed the 5' RACE reads into MiXCR, producing one record per CDR3 protein. Of about 1 million distinct CDR3 sequences detected, 35% to 50% appear once; the ten largest clones hold 18%. The CDR3 is 14 residues long. Germline V gives CDR1 SGHRS, CDR2 YFSETQ. V lost 5 bases to trimming and J lost 7 bases, with 18 bases between them. The sequence was collected from a woman in her sixties or seventies in good health. The specimen sequenced was blood. The J gene is TRBJ1-2, the V gene TRBV5-1; D gene unclear. CDR3 nucleotide sequence: TGCGCCAGCAGTCCTGGACCTGGAGGGTCTGGCTACACCTTC. Protein product: CASSPGPGGSGYTF.